This section outlines one TCR beta chain sequence together with its context. What it recognizes is unknown. The data derive from a study of shared clonotypes between healthy human individuals. Study-wide findings and caveats: All-four-donor shared clonotypes had higher generation probabilities than non-shared clonotypes did.

The germline V gene has CDR1 LGHNA and CDR2 YNFKEQ. Deletions cut 1 base from V and 2 bases from J, with 9 bases between. CDR3 size: 14 residues. The authors ran the assay at deep level. This table comes from immunoSEQ multiplex PCR, and its TCRdb copy is limited to in-frame clones, with some not included. The profile shows some 2.4 million clones, roughly 93% of them singletons. Participating donors were healthy, HIV-negative adults free of recent acute infections or vaccinations. This rearrangement joins TRBV4-2 to TRBJ2-7; D unresolved. Sequencing was done on a sample of naive CD4+ T cells from PBMCs. Subset denoted: CD45RA+ positively selected. The receptor's source is a man between 18 and 35 years old in good health. Some clones in this sample may be carry-over from other donors' samples. The CDR3: CASSQATATYEQYF. For the CDR3, the DNA is TGTGCCAGCAGCCAAGCGACGGCTACCTACGAGCAGTACTTC.